Following are 5 T cell receptor beta chains from one sample sequenced in a study of blood T cell repertoires in COVID-19 (dated by TCRdb to the early 2020s). Library method: the immunoSEQ multiplex PCR assay. TCRdb's version of the immuneACCESS table is confined to in-frame rearrangements and falls short of the full clone set. An unresolved V gene accounts for under half of the shortfall where checked; the remainder is of unknown origin. The sample table holds more than 55,000 clones, of which around 74% were seen once. The ten largest clones represent approximately 6.8% of the sample. The sample taken for sequencing was peripheral blood. The receptors were sampled from a woman in her 50s with active or convalescent COVID-19.

This chain links TRBV11-1 with TRBJ2-5; possible D gene TRBD2, 6 bases. V lost 5 bases to trimming and J lost 3 bases, with 13 bases between them. Germline V CDR1 and CDR2: SGHAT, FQDESV (reference sequence). The CDR3 extends over 14 amino acids. This CDR3 reads CASSARLGEETQYF. DNA for the CDR3: TGTGCCAGCAGCGCACGACTAGGGGAAGAGACCCAGTACTTC.

The chain joins TRBV20-1 to TRBJ1-6; D may be TRBD1 (6 bases). Between the trimmed V and J ends, which lost 3 bases and 4 bases, there was a span of 10 bases. Looked up from germline, CDR1 is DFQATT and CDR2 is SNEGSKA (reference sequence). The CDR3 has 14 amino acids. CDR3 residues: CSASKGVYNSPLHF. For the CDR3, the DNA is TGCAGTGCTAGTAAGGGGGTTTATAATTCACCCCTCCACTTT.

The chain couples TRBV18 to TRBJ2-3; 7 bases line up with TRBD1. Germline values: CDR1 KGHSH, CDR2 LQKENI. The CDR3 is 14 residues long. V trimming: 4 bases; J trimming: 3 bases; junction bases outside the gene matches: 4. DNA for the CDR3: TGTGCCAGCTCACAACAACAGGGGACAGATACGCAGTATTTT. Protein: CASSQQQGTDTQYF.

This chain links TRBV2 with TRBJ2-2, with TRBD2 identical over 10 bases. The CDR3 extends over 18 amino acids. Trimming cost V 4 bases and J 0 bases; bases outside gene matches: 8. Germline CDR1 and CDR2: SNHLY and FYNNEI. CDR3 nucleotides: TGTGCCAGCAGTGGGGGACTAGCGTCGCGACCGAACACCGGGGAGCTGTTTTTT. Its translation is CASSGGLASRPNTGELFF.

DNA for the CDR3: TGTGCCAGCAGCCGACCTACAGGGGCGGGGGAGACCCAGTACTTC. This encodes CASSRPTGAGETQYF. V is TRBV16 and J is TRBJ2-5, with D perhaps TRBD1 (7 bases). The V end was cut by 4 bases, the J end by 5 bases, with 17 bases between. The CDR3 loop spans 15 amino acids. Germline V CDR1 and CDR2: KGHSY, FQNENV.